One sample yielded the 5 T cell receptor beta chains listed below, sequenced in a study of early T cells in non-severe SARS-CoV-2 infection. TCRdb fed the 5' RACE reads into MiXCR, producing one record per CDR3 protein. The sample carries some 25,000 distinct CDR3 sequences, about 4.6% recorded once. Sequenced input: whole blood. These receptors were collected from an adult who was a healthcare worker with PCR-confirmed SARS-CoV-2 infection or an uninfected control (not recorded which).

This clonotype has at least ten counts. The V gene is TRBV12-3 or TRBV12-4, the J gene TRBJ2-7; D perhaps matches TRBD2 (6 bases). V shed 5 bases and J shed 3 bases, with 11 bases lying between them. The CDR3 covers 13 residues. DNA for the CDR3: TGTGCCAGCAGTCCATGGAGGGGCTACGAGCAGTACTTC. Translating it yields CASSPWRGYEQYF.

This clonotype is categorized as medium-sized (0.01 to 0.1%). For the CDR3, the DNA is TGTGCCAGCAGCTTGCACTCGAGCTCCTACAATGAGCAGTTCTTC. Translation gives CASSLHSSSYNEQFF. The chain has TRBV7-2 and TRBJ2-1; D not resolved. Germline V gene data show CDR1 as SGHTA and CDR2 as FQGNSA. V shed 3 bases and J shed 0 bases, with 9 bases lying between them. The CDR3 extends over 15 amino acids. Based on the CDR3 plus reference TRBV7-2 and TRBJ2-1, the full variable domain is GAGVSQSPSNKVTEKGKDVELRCDPISGHTALYWYRQSLGQGLEFLIYFQGNSAPDKSGLPSDRFSAERTGGSVSTLTIQRTQQEDSAVYLCASSLHSSSYNEQFFGPGTRLTVL.

This clonotype appeared many times. The chain links TRBV29-1 to TRBJ2-1; D is unresolved. The germline V gene encodes CDR1 SQVTM and CDR2 ANQGSEA. CDR3 length: 12 amino acids. The CDR3 reads CSDLTRNNEQFF. DNA for the CDR3: TGCAGTGACCTCACAAGAAACAATGAGCAGTTCTTC.

This clonotype has a count of ten or more. This chain connects TRBV12-3 or TRBV12-4 to TRBJ2-6, with D perhaps TRBD2 (5 bases). The CDR3 sequence is 15 residues long. Trimming removed 1 base from V and 1 base from J, with 5 bases in between. DNA of the CDR3: TGTGCCAGCAGTTTAGGCGGGTCTGGGGCCAACGTCCTGACTTTC. Translating gives CASSLGGSGANVLTF.

This clonotype was seen ten or more times. The V and J genes are TRBV7-2 and TRBJ2-7; the D gene is possibly TRBD2 (6 bases). The V end lost 5 bases, the J end lost 3 bases, and 17 bases lay between the germline ends. The CDR3 covers 15 residues. Germline assignment: CDR1 SGHTA and CDR2 FQGNSA. The CDR3 bases are TGTGCCAGCAGCCCCATGGACTACGTACTCTACGAGCAGTACTTC. Protein sequence: CASSPMDYVLYEQYF.